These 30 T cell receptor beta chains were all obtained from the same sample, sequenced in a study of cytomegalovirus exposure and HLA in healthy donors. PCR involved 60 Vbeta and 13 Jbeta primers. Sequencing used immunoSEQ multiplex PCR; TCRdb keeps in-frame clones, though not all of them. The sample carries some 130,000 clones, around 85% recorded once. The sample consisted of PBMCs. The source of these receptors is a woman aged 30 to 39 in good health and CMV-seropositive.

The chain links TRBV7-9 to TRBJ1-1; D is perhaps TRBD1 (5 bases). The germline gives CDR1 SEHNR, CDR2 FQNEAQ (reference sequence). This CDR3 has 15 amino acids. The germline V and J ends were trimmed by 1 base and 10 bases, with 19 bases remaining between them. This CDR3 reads CASSLGGDSEARAFF. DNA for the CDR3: TGTGCCAGCAGCTTAGGGGGGGATTCCGAGGCCAGAGCTTTCTTT. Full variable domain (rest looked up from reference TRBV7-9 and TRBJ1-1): DTGVSQNPRHKITKRGQNVTFRCDPISEHNRLYWYRQTLGQGPEFLTYFQNEAQLEKSRLLSDRFSAERPKGSFSTLEIQRTEQGDSAMYLCASSLGGDSEARAFFGQGTRLTVV.

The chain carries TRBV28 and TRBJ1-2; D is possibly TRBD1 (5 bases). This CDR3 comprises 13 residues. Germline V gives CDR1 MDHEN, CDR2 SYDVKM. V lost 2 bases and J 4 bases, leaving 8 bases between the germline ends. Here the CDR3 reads CASSLAGIYGYTF. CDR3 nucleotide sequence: TGTGCCAGCAGTTTAGCAGGGATCTATGGCTACACCTTC.

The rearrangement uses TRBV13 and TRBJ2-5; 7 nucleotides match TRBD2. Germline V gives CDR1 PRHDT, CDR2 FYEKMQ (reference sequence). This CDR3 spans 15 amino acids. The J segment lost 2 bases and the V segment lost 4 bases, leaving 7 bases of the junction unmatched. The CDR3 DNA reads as TGTGCCAGCAGCTGGGGGGGTGGAGCGCAAGAGACCCAGTACTTC. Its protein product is CASSWGGGAQETQYF.

The CDR3 nucleotides read TGCGCCAGCAGCTTGGTAGGTGGCGGAGGCGAAAAACTGTTTTTT. Amino acid sequence: CASSLVGGGGEKLFF. J is TRBJ1-4 and V is TRBV5-1; D is unresolved. CDR1 is SGHRS and CDR2 is YFSETQ in the germline V gene. The length of the CDR3 is 15 residues. The V gene lost 0 bases and the J gene lost 8 bases, with 14 bases spanning the gap.

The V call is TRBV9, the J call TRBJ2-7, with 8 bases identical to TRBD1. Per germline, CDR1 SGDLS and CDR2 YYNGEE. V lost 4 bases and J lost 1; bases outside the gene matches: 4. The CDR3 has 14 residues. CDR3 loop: CASSRGQESYEQYF. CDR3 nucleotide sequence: TGTGCCAGCAGCAGGGGACAGGAGTCCTACGAGCAGTACTTC.

The CDR3 DNA reads TGTGCCAGCAACCAAGGGGGCATAGACAATGGCTACACCTTC. Encoded protein: CASNQGGIDNGYTF. The chain combines TRBV9 with TRBJ1-2, with TRBD1 matching 7 bases. Losses at the gene ends were 6 bases for V and 6 bases for J; bases not matched to a gene: 11. This CDR3 is 14 amino acids long. CDR1 is SGDLS, CDR2 YYNGEE, per germline.

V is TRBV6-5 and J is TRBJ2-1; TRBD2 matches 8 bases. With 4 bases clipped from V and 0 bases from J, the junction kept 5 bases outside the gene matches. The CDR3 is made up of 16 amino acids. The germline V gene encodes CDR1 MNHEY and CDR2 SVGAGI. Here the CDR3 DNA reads TGTGCCAGCAGTTTAGCGGGATTAAGCTCCTACAATGAGCAGTTCTTC. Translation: CASSLAGLSSYNEQFF.

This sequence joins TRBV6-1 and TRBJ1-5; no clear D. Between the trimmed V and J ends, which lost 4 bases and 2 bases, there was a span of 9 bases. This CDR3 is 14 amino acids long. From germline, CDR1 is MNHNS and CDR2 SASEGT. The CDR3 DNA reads TGTGCCAGCAGTGTGAGGTCTGGCAATCAGCCCCAGCATTTT. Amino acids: CASSVRSGNQPQHF.

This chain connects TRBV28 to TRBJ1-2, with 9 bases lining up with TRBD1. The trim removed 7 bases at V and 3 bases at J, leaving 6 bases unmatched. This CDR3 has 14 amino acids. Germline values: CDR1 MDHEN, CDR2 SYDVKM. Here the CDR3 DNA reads TGTGCCAGCATCCTACAGGGGGCCTACTATGGCTACACCTTC. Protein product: CASILQGAYYGYTF.

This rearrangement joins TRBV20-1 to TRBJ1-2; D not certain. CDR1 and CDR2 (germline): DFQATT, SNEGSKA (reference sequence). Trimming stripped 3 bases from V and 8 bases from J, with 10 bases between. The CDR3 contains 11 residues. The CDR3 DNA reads TGCAGTGCTAGTTTAGGAGGGGGCTACACCTTC. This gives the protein CSASLGGGYTF.

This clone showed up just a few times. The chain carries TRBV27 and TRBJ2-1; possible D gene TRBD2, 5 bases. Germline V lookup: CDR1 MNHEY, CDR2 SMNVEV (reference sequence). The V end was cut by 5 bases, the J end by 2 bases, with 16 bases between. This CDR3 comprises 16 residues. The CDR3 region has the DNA TGTGCCAGCAGTCCCGCCCCCTGGACTGCCTACAATGAGCAGTTCTTC. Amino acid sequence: CASSPAPWTAYNEQFF.

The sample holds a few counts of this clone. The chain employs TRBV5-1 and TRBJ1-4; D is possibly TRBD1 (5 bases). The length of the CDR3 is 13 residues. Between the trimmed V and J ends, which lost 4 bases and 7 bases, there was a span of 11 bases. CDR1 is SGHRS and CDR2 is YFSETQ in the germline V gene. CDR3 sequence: CASSGGSGEKLFF. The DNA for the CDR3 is TGCGCCAGCAGCGGGGGGAGTGGTGAAAAACTGTTTTTT. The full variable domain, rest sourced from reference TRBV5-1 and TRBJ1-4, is KAGVTQTPRYLIKTRGQQVTLSCSPISGHRSVSWYQQTPGQGLQFLFEYFSETQRNKGNFPGRFSGRQFSNSRSEMNVSTLELGDSALYLCASSGGSGEKLFFGSGTQLSVL.

The CDR3 is CASSLVGTPGTGELFF. CDR3 DNA sequence: TGCGCCAGCAGCTTGGTGGGGACTCCCGGCACCGGGGAGCTGTTTTTT. The chain carries TRBV5-1 and TRBJ2-2, with D maybe TRBD2 (6 bases). The V gene lost 0 bases and the J gene lost 4 bases, with 13 bases spanning the gap. The CDR3 spans 16 residues. In germline, CDR1 is SGHRS, CDR2 YFSETQ.

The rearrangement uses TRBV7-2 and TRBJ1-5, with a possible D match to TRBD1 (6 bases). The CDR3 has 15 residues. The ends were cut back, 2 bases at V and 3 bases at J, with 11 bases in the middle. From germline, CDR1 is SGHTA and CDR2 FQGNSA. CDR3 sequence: CASSLLQGYNQPQHF. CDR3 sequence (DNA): TGTGCCAGCAGCTTATTACAGGGTTACAATCAGCCCCAGCATTTT.

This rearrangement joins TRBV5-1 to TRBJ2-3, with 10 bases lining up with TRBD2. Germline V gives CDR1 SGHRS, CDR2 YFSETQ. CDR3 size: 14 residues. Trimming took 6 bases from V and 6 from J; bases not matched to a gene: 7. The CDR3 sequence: CASTPGTSADTQYF. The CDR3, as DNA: TGCGCCAGCACCCCCGGGACTAGCGCCGATACGCAGTATTTT.

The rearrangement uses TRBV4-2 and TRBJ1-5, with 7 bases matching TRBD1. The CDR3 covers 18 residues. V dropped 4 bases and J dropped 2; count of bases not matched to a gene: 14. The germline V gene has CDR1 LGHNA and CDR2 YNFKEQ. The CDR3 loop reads CASSLFGGGAEGNQPQHF. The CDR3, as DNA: TGTGCCAGCAGCCTATTTGGAGGGGGCGCTGAGGGCAATCAGCCCCAGCATTTT.

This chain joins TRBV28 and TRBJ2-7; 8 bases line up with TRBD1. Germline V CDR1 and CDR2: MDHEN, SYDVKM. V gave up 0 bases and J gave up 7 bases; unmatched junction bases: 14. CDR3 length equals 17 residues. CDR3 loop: CASSLWVGTGEVGEQYF. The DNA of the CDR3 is TGTGCCAGCAGTTTATGGGTAGGGACAGGCGAAGTCGGGGAGCAGTACTTC.

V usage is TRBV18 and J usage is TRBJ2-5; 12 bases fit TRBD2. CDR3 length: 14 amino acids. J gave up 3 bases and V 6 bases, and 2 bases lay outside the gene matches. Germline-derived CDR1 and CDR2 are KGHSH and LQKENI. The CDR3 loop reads CASSWTSGEETQYF. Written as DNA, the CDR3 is TGTGCCAGCTCGTGGACTAGCGGGGAAGAGACCCAGTACTTC.

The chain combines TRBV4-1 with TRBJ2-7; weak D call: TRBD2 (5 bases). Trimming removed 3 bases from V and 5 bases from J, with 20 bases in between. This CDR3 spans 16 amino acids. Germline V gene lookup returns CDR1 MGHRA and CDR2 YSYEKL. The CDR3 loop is CASSQARGPQEDEQYF. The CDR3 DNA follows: TGCGCCAGCAGCCAGGCCCGAGGGCCCCAAGAGGACGAGCAGTACTTC.

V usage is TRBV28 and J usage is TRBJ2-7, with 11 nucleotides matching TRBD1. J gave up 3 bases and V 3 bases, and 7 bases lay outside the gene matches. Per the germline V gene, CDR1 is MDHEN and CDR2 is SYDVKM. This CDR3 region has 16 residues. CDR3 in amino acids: CASSLGAGTGGYEQYF. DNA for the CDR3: TGTGCCAGCAGTTTGGGGGCAGGGACAGGGGGCTACGAGCAGTACTTC.

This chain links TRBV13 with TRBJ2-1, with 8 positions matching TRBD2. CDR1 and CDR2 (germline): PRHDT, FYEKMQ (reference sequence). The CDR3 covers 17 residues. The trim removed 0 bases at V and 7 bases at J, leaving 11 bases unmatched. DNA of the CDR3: TGTGCCAGCAGCTTAGGCGGAGGAGGACTAGCTATGAATGAGCAGTTCTTC. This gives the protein CASSLGGGGLAMNEQFF.

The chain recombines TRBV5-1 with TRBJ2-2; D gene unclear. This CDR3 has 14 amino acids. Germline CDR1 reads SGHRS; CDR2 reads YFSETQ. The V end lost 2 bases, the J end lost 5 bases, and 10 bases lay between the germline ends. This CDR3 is CASSLQPSTGELFF. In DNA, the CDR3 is TGCGCCAGCAGCTTACAGCCAAGTACCGGGGAGCTGTTTTTT.

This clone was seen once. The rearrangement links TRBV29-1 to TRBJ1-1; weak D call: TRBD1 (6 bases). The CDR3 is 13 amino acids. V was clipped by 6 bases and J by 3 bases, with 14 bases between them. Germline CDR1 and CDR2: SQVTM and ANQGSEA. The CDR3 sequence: CSVATGQDTEAFF. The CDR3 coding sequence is TGCAGCGTAGCAACAGGGCAAGACACTGAAGCTTTCTTT.

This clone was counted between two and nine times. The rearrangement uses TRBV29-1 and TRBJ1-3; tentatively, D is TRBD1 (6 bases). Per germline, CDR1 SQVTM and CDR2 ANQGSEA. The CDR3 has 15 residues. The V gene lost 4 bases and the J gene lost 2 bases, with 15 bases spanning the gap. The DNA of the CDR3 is TGCAGCGTTGCCATTGACAGGTCCACTGGAAACACCATATATTTT. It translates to CSVAIDRSTGNTIYF.

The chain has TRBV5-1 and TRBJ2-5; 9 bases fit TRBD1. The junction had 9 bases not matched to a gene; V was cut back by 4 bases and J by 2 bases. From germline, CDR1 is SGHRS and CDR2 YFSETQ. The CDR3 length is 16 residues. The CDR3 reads CASSGGQGRGQETQYF. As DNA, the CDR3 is TGCGCCAGCAGCGGAGGACAGGGGAGGGGTCAAGAGACCCAGTACTTC.

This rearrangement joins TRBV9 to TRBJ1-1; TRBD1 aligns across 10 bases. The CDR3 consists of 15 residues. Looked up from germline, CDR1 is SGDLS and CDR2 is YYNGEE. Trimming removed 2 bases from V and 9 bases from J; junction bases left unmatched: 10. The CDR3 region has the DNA TGTGCCAGCAGCGTCTTTCCGGGACAGGGGCGTAAAGCTTTCTTT. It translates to CASSVFPGQGRKAFF.

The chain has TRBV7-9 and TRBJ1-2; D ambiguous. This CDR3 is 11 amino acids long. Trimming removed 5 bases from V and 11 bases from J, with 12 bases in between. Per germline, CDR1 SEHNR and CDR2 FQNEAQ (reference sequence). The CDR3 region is CASSPTLAYTF. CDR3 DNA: TGTGCCAGCAGCCCGACTCTTGCTTACACCTTC.

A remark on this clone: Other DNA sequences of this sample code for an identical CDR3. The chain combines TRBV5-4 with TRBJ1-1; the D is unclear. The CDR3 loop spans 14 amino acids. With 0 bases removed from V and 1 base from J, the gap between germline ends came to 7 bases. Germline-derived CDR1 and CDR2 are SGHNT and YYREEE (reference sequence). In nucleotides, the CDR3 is TGTGCCAGCAGCTTGGTTGGAGGGAACACTGAAGCTTTCTTT. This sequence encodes CASSLVGGNTEAFF.

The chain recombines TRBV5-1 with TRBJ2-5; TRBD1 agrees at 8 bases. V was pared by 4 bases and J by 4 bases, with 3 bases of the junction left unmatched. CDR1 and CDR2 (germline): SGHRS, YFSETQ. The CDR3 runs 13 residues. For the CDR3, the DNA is TGCGCCAGCAGCAGGGACAGGAGAGAGACCCAGTACTTC. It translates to CASSRDRRETQYF.

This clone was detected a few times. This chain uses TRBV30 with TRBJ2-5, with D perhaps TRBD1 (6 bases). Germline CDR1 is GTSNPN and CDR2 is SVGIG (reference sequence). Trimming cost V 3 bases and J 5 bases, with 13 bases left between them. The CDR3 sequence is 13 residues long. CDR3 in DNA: TGTGCCTGGAGATTACAGGGTTCGGAGACCCAGTACTTC. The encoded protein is CAWRLQGSETQYF.